These 14 T cell receptor beta chains originate from one sample sequenced in a study of long-term antiretroviral therapy in people with HIV. They ran version v3.0 of the immunoSEQ assay at survey level. The data were produced by immunoSEQ multiplex PCR, yet TCRdb's version contains in-frame clones alone and is incomplete. Of around 20,000 clones in the sample, about 76% were seen once. The sample in question was unsorted PBMCs, obtained 0.1 years before starting antiretroviral therapy. These receptors came from a middle-aged man with HIV.

The count of this clone is one. CDR3 region: CASSLTDRTEAFF. Here the CDR3 DNA reads TGTGCCAGCTCCCTTACCGATAGAACTGAAGCTTTCTTT. The chain is built from TRBV11-2 and TRBJ1-1; no definite D call. The CDR3 is made up of 13 amino acids. Germline V gives CDR1 SGHAT, CDR2 FQNNGV. V lost 8 bases and J 5 bases, leaving 15 bases between the germline ends.

DNA for the CDR3: TGCGCCAGCAGTCAATTGCGGGAAGCCAGCGGGAGGGCCGAAGAGACCCAGTACTTC. Its protein is CASSQLREASGRAEETQYF. The chain employs TRBV23-1 and TRBJ2-5; 10 bases match TRBD2. TRBV23-1 has ORF status, its function being uncertain. The CDR3 runs to 19 residues. Losses at the gene ends were 1 base for V and 3 bases for J; bases not matched to a gene: 14.

The J gene is TRBJ2-2, the V gene TRBV7-2; D ambiguous. V lost 5 bases and J lost 7, with 14 bases in between. This CDR3 has 14 amino acids. The germline CDR1 and CDR2 sequences are SGHTA and FQGNSA. The CDR3 spells CASSLSFDDGELFF. The CDR3, as DNA: TGTGCCAGCAGCCTTTCCTTTGATGACGGGGAGCTGTTTTTT.

The CDR3: CSVTPGLAGVLFF. For the CDR3, the DNA is TGCAGCGTCACCCCCGGACTAGCGGGAGTACTGTTCTTC. The chain carries TRBV29-1 and TRBJ2-1, with TRBD2 identical over 13 bases. CDR1 is SQVTM and CDR2 is ANQGSEA in the germline V gene. This CDR3 comprises 13 residues. V lost 6 bases and J lost 15; bases outside the gene matches: 11.

The chain is built from TRBV7-9 and TRBJ2-7, with D perhaps TRBD1 (5 bases). The CDR3 covers 14 residues. CDR1 SEHNR and CDR2 FQNEAQ come from the germline V gene (reference sequence). Trimming took 1 base from V and 7 from J, leaving 14 bases between them. The CDR3 nucleotides read TGTGCCAGCAGCTTAGTAATAGGGGTTGGTGAGCAGTACTTC. It encodes CASSLVIGVGEQYF.

The sample holds one count of this clone. DNA of the CDR3: TGTGCCAGCAGCTCACTAGCGACCGATACGCAGTATTTT. This gives the protein CASSSLATDTQYF. This chain links TRBV7-2 with TRBJ2-3; 7 nucleotides align to TRBD2. The CDR3 runs 13 residues. Germline lookup yields CDR1 SGHTA and CDR2 FQGNSA. V lost 4 bases to trimming and J lost 6 bases; unmatched junction nucleotides: 4.

The chain employs TRBV14 and TRBJ2-1, with D maybe TRBD2 (5 bases). This CDR3 comprises 14 residues. Germline values: CDR1 SGHDN, CDR2 FVKESK. Between the trimmed V and J ends, which lost 4 bases and 0 bases, there was a span of 7 bases. CDR3 in DNA: TGTGCCAGCAGCCTTGGGAGCTCCTACAATGAGCAGTTCTTC. As protein: CASSLGSSYNEQFF. Together with reference TRBV14 and TRBJ2-1, the CDR3 gives the full variable domain: EAGVTQFPSHSVIEKGQTVTLRCDPISGHDNLYWYRRVMGKEIKFLLHFVKESKQDESGMPNNRFLAERTGGTYSTLKVQPAELEDSGVYFCASSLGSSYNEQFFGPGTRLTVL.

In this sample, this clone turned up once. The CDR3 loop reads CASSLRQGAGETQYF. The CDR3 nucleotides are TGTGCCAGCAGCCTCCGACAGGGGGCAGGGGAGACCCAGTACTTC. The chain couples TRBV7-9 to TRBJ2-5; 10 positions agree with TRBD1. The germline CDR1 and CDR2 sequences are SEHNR and FQNEAQ (reference sequence). With 5 bases clipped from V and 5 bases from J, the junction kept 8 bases outside the gene matches. The CDR3 has 15 amino acids.

This rearrangement joins TRBV19 to TRBJ2-7; 8 nucleotides align to TRBD1. Germline V gene data show CDR1 as LNHDA and CDR2 as SQIVND (reference sequence). This CDR3 spans 15 amino acids. V lost 5 bases to trimming and J lost 3 bases; unmatched junction nucleotides: 9. The CDR3 sequence: CASSHQGARSYEQYF. Here the CDR3 DNA reads TGTGCCAGTAGTCACCAGGGGGCGCGGAGCTACGAGCAGTACTTC.

This clone was seen only once. The chain has TRBV4-3 and TRBJ2-3; D may correspond to TRBD1 or TRBD2 (5 bases each). The germline V gene has CDR1 LGHNA and CDR2 YSLEER. Trimming took 0 bases from V and 4 from J, leaving 17 bases between them. The CDR3 spans 17 residues. The CDR3 reads CASSQDLGGSNSDTQYF. The DNA of the CDR3 is TGCGCCAGCAGCCAAGATCTTGGGGGTTCTAACTCAGATACGCAGTATTTT.

The chain employs TRBV6-5 and TRBJ1-2, with D possibly matching TRBD1 (6 bases). This CDR3 is built from 13 residues. Looked up from germline, CDR1 is MNHEY and CDR2 is SVGAGI. The V end was cut by 2 bases, the J end by 4 bases, with 8 bases between. The CDR3 bases are TGTGCCAGCAGTTACGGGGGCCGCTATGGCTACACCTTC. It is translated as CASSYGGRYGYTF.

This clone was seen just once. The rearrangement joins TRBV29-1 to TRBJ1-1; weak D call: TRBD1 (5 bases). Trimming removed 6 bases from V and 1 base from J, with 15 bases in between. The CDR3 has 14 amino acids. Germline V gene sequence: CDR1 SQVTM, CDR2 ANQGSEA. As DNA, the CDR3 is TGCAGCGTCCGTACCGGGACGGCGAACACTGAAGCTTTCTTT. Translation: CSVRTGTANTEAFF. Variable domain in full (rest from reference TRBV29-1 and TRBJ1-1): SAVISQKPSRDICQRGTSLTIQCQVDSQVTMMFWYRQQPGQSLTLIATANQGSEATYESGFVIDKFPISRPNLTFSTLTVSNMSPEDSSIYLCSVRTGTANTEAFFGQGTRLTVV.

This chain joins TRBV27 and TRBJ1-5; 7 bases map to TRBD1. J lost 0 bases, V lost 0 bases, and 5 bases had no gene match. CDR3 length: 17 amino acids. Germline V gene lookup returns CDR1 MNHEY and CDR2 SMNVEV (reference sequence). This chain's CDR3 is CASSLSRDSYSNQPQHF. The CDR3, as DNA: TGTGCCAGCAGTTTATCCCGGGACAGTTATAGCAATCAGCCCCAGCATTTT.

This clone was seen only once. The J gene is TRBJ1-5, the V gene TRBV18; 10 bases match TRBD1. Trimming removed 2 bases from V and 2 bases from J; junction bases left unmatched: 6. CDR1 and CDR2 from the germline V gene are KGHSH and LQKENI. There are 17 residues in the CDR3. CDR3 nucleotides: TGTGCCAGCTCACCAAAGGGGACAGGGGTAGGCAATCAGCCCCAGCATTTT. Protein: CASSPKGTGVGNQPQHF. Complete variable domain (other parts from reference TRBV18 and TRBJ1-5): NAGVMQNPRHLVRRRGQEARLRCSPMKGHSHVYWYRQLPEEGLKFMVYLQKENIIDESGMPKERFSAEFPKEGPSILRIQQVVRGDSAAYFCASSPKGTGVGNQPQHFGDGTRLSIL.